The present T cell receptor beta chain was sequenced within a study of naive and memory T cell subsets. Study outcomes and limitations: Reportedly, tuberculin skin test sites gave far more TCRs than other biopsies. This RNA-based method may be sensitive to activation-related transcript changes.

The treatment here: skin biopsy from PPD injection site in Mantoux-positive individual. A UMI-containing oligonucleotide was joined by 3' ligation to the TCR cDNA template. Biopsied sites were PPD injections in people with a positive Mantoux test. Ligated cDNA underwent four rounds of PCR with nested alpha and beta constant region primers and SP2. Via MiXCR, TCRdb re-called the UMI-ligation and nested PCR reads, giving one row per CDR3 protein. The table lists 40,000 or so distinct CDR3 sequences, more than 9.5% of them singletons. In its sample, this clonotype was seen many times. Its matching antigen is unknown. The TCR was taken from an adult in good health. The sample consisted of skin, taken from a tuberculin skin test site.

Here the CDR3 DNA reads TGTGCCAGCAGCTTAGCTCAAAGGATCTCTGGGGCCAACGTCCTGACTTTC. Protein sequence: CASSLAQRISGANVLTF. The V call is TRBV7-6, the J call TRBJ2-6; no reliable D call. CDR3 length: 17 amino acids. In germline, CDR1 is SGHVS, CDR2 FNYEAQ. The ends were cut back, 0 bases at V and 0 bases at J, with 9 bases in the middle.